These 12 T cell receptor beta chains were all obtained from the same sample, sequenced in a study of cytomegalovirus exposure and HLA in healthy donors. TCRdb's copy holds only in-frame clones and misses some; the assay was immunoSEQ multiplex PCR. The data contain 150,000 or so clones, approximately 91% of them singletons. The source material was PBMCs. Every receptor here comes from a woman younger than 30 in good health and CMV-seropositive.

This sequence joins TRBV5-4 and TRBJ1-3; D possibly corresponds to TRBD1 (6 bases). V was pared by 0 bases and J by 2 bases, with 12 bases between. Germline V gene data show CDR1 as SGHNT and CDR2 as YYREEE (reference sequence). The CDR3 consists of 16 residues. As DNA, the CDR3 is TGTGCCAGCAGCTTGGCCTTAGCAGGGGCTGGAAACACCATATATTTT. Residues: CASSLALAGAGNTIYF.

J is TRBJ1-5 and V is TRBV25-1, with a tentative D call TRBD1 (5 bases). The CDR3 covers 18 residues. Trimming took off 4 bases at V and 0 bases at J, with 19 bases between the two ends. Germline V gene sequence: CDR1 MGHDK, CDR2 SYGVNS. The CDR3 loop is CASSGPDNRPYSNQPQHF. The CDR3 region has the DNA TGTGCCAGCAGTGGACCGGACAATCGCCCTTATAGCAATCAGCCCCAGCATTTT.

This chain links TRBV28 with TRBJ1-1; the D gene is possibly TRBD1 (5 bases). The CDR3 totals 12 residues. V was shortened by 5 bases and J by 5 bases, with 9 bases between the two germline ends. Germline loops: CDR1 MDHEN, CDR2 SYDVKM. CDR3 sequence reads: CASSVGGTEAFF. CDR3 DNA: TGTGCCAGCAGTGTGGGGGGGACTGAAGCTTTCTTT.

The V gene is TRBV5-1, the J gene TRBJ2-2, with 8 positions matching TRBD2. In germline, CDR1 is SGHRS, CDR2 YFSETQ. Losses at the gene ends were 5 bases for V and 5 bases for J; bases not matched to a gene: 8. The CDR3 is made up of 15 amino acids. Here the CDR3 reads CASRFSGSGTGELFF. The CDR3 nucleotides are TGCGCCAGCAGATTCAGCGGGAGCGGTACCGGGGAGCTGTTTTTT.

The J gene is TRBJ2-5, the V gene TRBV19; TRBD1 matches 7 bases. This CDR3 has 16 amino acids. With V trimmed by 4 bases and J by 2 bases, 10 bases remained unmatched. Germline V gene sequence: CDR1 LNHDA, CDR2 SQIVND (reference sequence). The CDR3 DNA reads TGTGCCAGTAGTACTCATACAAGGGACAGACAAGAGACCCAGTACTTC. Its protein is CASSTHTRDRQETQYF.

This sequence joins TRBV7-9 and TRBJ2-2; tentatively, D is TRBD1 (5 bases). The germline CDR1 and CDR2 sequences are SEHNR and FQNEAQ (reference sequence). CDR3 length: 14 residues. V was shortened by 0 bases and J by 4 bases, with 6 bases between the two germline ends. The CDR3 nucleotides are TGTGCCAGCAGCTTAGCCGACAGCACCGGGGAGCTGTTTTTT. It encodes CASSLADSTGELFF.

V is TRBV9 and J is TRBJ2-2; TRBD2 might be the D (6 bases). The CDR3 is made up of 14 amino acids. Per the germline V gene, CDR1 is SGDLS and CDR2 is YYNGEE. Trimming pared 3 bases from V and 6 bases from J, leaving 12 bases between. The CDR3 spells CASSGPSVAGELFF. In DNA, the CDR3 is TGTGCCAGCAGCGGACCTAGCGTGGCCGGGGAGCTGTTTTTT. Drawing the rest from reference TRBV9 and TRBJ2-2, the complete variable domain is DSGVTQTPKHLITATGQRVTLRCSPRSGDLSVYWYQQSLDQGLQFLIQYYNGEERAKGNILERFSAQQFPDLHSELNLSSLELGDSALYFCASSGPSVAGELFFGEGSRLTVL.

V usage is TRBV21-1 and J usage is TRBJ2-7; TRBD1, the D gene given by the table, was not confirmed from the DNA. TRBV21-1 is assigned pseudogene status. This CDR3 comprises 13 residues. This CDR3 is CASSKGDPYEQYF. The CDR3 DNA reads as TGTGCCAGCAGCAAGGGCGACCCCTACGAGCAGTACTTC.

CDR3 residues: CASSQDSSGRAADTQYF. CDR3 nucleotide sequence: TGCGCCAGCAGCCAAGATAGCAGCGGGAGGGCCGCAGATACGCAGTATTTT. The genes are TRBV4-1 and TRBJ2-3; 10 bases are shared with TRBD2. In germline, CDR1 is MGHRA, CDR2 YSYEKL. V dropped 0 bases and J dropped 4; count of bases not matched to a gene: 7. There are 17 residues in the CDR3.

The rearrangement joins TRBV30 to TRBJ1-4, with D maybe TRBD1 (5 bases). Germline assignment: CDR1 GTSNPN and CDR2 SVGIG (reference sequence). Trimming removed 3 bases from V and 7 bases from J, with 21 bases in between. This CDR3 contains 16 residues. The CDR3 bases are TGTGCCTGGAGCCAAGGTGCAGGGATGTCGGGTGAAAAACTGTTTTTT. It encodes CAWSQGAGMSGEKLFF.

The chain couples TRBV5-1 to TRBJ2-7, with D maybe TRBD1 (6 bases). Germline loops: CDR1 SGHRS, CDR2 YFSETQ. Trimming cost V 4 bases and J 4 bases, with 9 bases left between them. The CDR3 contains 12 residues. Here the CDR3 DNA reads TGCGCCAGCAGCATAGACAGGTACGAGCAGTACTTC. It translates to CASSIDRYEQYF.

V and J are TRBV10-2 and TRBJ1-1; TRBD1 aligns across 9 bases. V dropped 5 bases and J dropped 1; count of bases not matched to a gene: 5. Germline CDR1 is WSHSY and CDR2 is SAAADI. This CDR3 comprises 15 residues. CDR3 bases: TGCGCCAGCAGTCTCCCGGGACAGGGGAACACTGAAGCTTTCTTT. It translates to CASSLPGQGNTEAFF.